Reported below is one T cell receptor (beta chain). The CDR3 sequence is 15 residues long. Germline loops: CDR1 SGHRS, CDR2 YFSETQ. V shed 1 base, J shed 7 bases, and the junction held 9 bases outside the gene matches. This record comes from a study of cytomegalovirus exposure and HLA in healthy donors. Some clones are missing from TCRdb's copy, which holds only in-frame ones; the method was immunoSEQ multiplex PCR. The sample yields 200,000 to 250,000 clones, about 86% seen once. The sample comprised PBMCs. The rearrangement joins TRBV5-1 to TRBJ2-7, with TRBD2 matching over 9 bases. This sequence originates from a young man in good health and CMV-seronegative. CDR3 DNA: TGCGCCAGCAGCTTGAGTAGCGGGGGACTACGGGAGCAGTACTTC. It encodes CASSLSSGGLREQYF.